There are many counts of the clone carrying this T cell receptor beta chain. The antigen remains undetermined. The cDNA 3' end received a ligated oligonucleotide with a UMI. First-round PCR used approximately 4 cycles and beta primers RC1.1 and RC1.2 covering TRBC1 and TRBC2. Using its own MiXCR run on the UMI-ligation and nested PCR reads, TCRdb lists one record per CDR3 protein. Counted here are about 53,000 distinct CDR3 sequences, roughly 12% occurring once; the ten biggest clones make up about 9.5%. The CDR3 covers 18 residues. Germline-derived CDR1 and CDR2 are MNHEY and SMNVEV (reference sequence). V lost 2 bases to trimming and J lost 7 bases; unmatched junction nucleotides: 12. The data belong to a study of quantifying T cell responses using KT2 cells. Study-wide context: cDNA was made from DNase-treated RNA using alpha and beta constant primers. The second PCR ran as a qPCR until a predetermined fluorescence threshold was reached.

Unfractionated PBMC were spiked with known numbers of KT2 clone cells. A range of KT2-to-PBMC ratios was made using fixed PBMC numbers. Points from the study as a whole: Very high KT2 spike-in numbers caused saturation in KT2 sequence detection.

This chain connects TRBV27 to TRBJ1-6; TRBD1 matches at 9 bases. The sample consisted of PBMCs spiked with cells of the T cell clone KT2. The receptor comes from a human donor. The CDR3 sequence: CASSLLSIKGQGNSPLHF. CDR3 sequence (DNA): TGTGCCAGCAGTTTACTCAGCATTAAGGGACAGGGAAATTCACCCCTCCACTTT.